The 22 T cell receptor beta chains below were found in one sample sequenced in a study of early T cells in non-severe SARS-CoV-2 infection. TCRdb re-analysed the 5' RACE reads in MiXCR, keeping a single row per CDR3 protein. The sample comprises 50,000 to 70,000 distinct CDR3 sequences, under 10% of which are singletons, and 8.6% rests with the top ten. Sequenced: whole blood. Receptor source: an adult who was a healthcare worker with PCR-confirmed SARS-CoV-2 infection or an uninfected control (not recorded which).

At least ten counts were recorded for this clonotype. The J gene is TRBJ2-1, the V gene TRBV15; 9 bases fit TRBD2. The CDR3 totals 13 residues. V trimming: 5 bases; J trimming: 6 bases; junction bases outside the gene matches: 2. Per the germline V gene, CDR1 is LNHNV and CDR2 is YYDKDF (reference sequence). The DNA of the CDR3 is TGTGCCACCAGCGAGACTAGCGGCAATGAGCAGTTCTTC. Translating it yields CATSETSGNEQFF.

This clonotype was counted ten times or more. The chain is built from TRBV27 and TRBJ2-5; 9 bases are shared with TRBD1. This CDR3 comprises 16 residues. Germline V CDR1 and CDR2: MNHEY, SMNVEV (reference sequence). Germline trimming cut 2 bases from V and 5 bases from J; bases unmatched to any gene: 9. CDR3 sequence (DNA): TGTGCCAGCAGTTTAACAGGGGGCTCAAGGATGGAGACCCAGTACTTC. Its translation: CASSLTGGSRMETQYF.

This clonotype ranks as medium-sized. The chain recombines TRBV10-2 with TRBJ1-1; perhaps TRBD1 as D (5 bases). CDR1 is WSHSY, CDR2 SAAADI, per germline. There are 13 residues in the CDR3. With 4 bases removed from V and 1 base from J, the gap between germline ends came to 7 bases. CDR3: CASSGQTNTEAFF. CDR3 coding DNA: TGCGCCAGCAGTGGACAGACGAACACTGAAGCTTTCTTT.

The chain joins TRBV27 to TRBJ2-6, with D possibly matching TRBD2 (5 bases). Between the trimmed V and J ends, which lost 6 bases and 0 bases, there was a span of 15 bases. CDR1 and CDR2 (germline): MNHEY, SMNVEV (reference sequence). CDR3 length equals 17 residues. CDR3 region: CASRRLSAFSGANVLTF. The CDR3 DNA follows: TGTGCCAGCAGGAGACTAAGTGCCTTCTCTGGGGCCAACGTCCTGACTTTC. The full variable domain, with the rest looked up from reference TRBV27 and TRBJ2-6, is EAQVTQNPRYLITVTGKKLTVTCSQNMNHEYMSWYRQDPGLGLRQIYYSMNVEVTDKGDVPEGYKVSRKEKRNFPLILESPSPNQTSLYFCASRRLSAFSGANVLTFGAGSRLTVL.

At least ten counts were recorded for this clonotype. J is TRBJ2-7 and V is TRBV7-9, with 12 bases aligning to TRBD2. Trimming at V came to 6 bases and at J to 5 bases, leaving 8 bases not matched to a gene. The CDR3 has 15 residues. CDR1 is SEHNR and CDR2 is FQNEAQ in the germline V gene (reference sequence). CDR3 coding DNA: TGTGCCAGCAGTTCTAGCGGGAGGGCCCAGAACGAGCAGTACTTC. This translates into CASSSSGRAQNEQYF.

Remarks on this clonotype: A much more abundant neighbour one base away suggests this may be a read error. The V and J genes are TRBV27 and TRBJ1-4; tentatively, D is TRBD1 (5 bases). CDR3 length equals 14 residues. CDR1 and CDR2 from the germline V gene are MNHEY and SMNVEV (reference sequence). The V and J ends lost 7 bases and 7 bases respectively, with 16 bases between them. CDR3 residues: CASTRGRWSEKLFF. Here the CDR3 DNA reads TGTGCCAGCACCCGGGGCAGATGGTCTGAAAAACTGTTTTTT.

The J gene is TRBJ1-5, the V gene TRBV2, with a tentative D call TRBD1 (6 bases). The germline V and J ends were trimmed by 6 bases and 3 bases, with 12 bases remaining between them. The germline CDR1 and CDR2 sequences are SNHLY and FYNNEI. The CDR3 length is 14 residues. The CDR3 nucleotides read TGTGCCAGCAGGCTGACAGGATACAATCAGCCCCAGCATTTT. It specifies CASRLTGYNQPQHF.

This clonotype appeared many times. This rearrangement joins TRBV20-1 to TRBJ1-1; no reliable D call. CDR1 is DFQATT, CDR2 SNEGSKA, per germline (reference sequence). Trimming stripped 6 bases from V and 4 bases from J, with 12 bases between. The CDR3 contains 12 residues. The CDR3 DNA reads TGCAGTGCCCTGTCTGAGGTCACTGAAGCTTTCTTT. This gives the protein CSALSEVTEAFF.

As DNA, the CDR3 is TGTGCCAGCAGTGGGGACAGGGGGCTCACTGGGGCCAACGTCCTGACTTTC. This codes for CASSGDRGLTGANVLTF. The J gene is TRBJ2-6, the V gene TRBV6-6; TRBD1 matches 12 bases. This CDR3 comprises 17 residues. The V segment lost 5 bases and the J segment 2 bases; nucleotides outside the gene matches: 4. Germline CDR1 MNHNY, CDR2 SVGAGI (reference sequence).

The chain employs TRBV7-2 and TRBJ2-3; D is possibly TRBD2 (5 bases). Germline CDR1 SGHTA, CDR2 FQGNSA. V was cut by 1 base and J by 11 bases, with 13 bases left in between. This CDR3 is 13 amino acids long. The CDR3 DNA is TGTGCCAGCAGCTTAGGGACTTGGCAGCAGCAGTATTTT. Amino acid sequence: CASSLGTWQQQYF.

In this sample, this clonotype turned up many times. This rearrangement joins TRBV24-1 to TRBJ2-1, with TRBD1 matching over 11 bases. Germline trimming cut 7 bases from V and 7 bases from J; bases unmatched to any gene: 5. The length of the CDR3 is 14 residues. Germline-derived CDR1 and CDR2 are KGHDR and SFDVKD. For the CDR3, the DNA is TGTGCCACCAGGGGACAGGGGGGAAGAAATGAGCAGTTCTTC. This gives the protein CATRGQGGRNEQFF.

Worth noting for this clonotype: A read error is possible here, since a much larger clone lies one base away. The CDR3 loop is CASSLSSAYKEQFF. For the CDR3, the DNA is TGTGCCAGCAGCTTAAGTAGCGCCTACAAAGAGCAGTTCTTC. The rearrangement links TRBV5-4 to TRBJ2-1; TRBD2 is a possible D gene (5 bases). From germline, CDR1 is SGHNT and CDR2 YYREEE (reference sequence). The CDR3 runs to 14 residues.

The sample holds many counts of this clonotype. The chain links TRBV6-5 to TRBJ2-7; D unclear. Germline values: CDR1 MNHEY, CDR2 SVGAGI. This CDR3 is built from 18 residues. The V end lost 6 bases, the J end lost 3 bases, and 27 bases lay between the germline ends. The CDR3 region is CASRSPFYVKQCFYEQYF. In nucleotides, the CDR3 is TGTGCCAGCAGGTCTCCCTTTTACGTCAAGCAATGTTTCTACGAGCAGTACTTC.

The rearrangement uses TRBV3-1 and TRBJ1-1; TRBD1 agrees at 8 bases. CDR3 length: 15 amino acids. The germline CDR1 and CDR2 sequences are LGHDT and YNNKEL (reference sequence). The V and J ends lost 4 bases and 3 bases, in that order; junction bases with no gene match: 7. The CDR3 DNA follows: TGTGCCAGCAGCCCCCGGGACAGGACTTACACTGAAGCTTTCTTT. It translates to CASSPRDRTYTEAFF.

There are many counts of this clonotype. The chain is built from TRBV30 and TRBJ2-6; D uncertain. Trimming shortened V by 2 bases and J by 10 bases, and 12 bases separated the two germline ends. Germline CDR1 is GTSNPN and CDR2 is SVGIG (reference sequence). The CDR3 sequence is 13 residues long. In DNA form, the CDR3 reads TGTGCCTGGAGTTTGTCTGTCGGTAACGTCCTGACTTTC. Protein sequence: CAWSLSVGNVLTF.

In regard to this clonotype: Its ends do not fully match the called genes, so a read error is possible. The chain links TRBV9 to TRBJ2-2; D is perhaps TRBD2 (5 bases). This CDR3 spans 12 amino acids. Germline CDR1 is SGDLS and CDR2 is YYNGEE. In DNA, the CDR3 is TGTACCAGCGGCGGGAACACCGGGGAGCTGTTTTTT. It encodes CTSGGNTGELFF.

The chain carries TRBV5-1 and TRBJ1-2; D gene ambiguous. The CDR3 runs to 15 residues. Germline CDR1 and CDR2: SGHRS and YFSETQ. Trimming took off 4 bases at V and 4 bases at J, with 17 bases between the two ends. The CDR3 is CASSLSSGSGYGYTF. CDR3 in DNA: TGCGCCAGCAGCCTGTCTTCCGGGAGTGGCTATGGCTACACCTTC.

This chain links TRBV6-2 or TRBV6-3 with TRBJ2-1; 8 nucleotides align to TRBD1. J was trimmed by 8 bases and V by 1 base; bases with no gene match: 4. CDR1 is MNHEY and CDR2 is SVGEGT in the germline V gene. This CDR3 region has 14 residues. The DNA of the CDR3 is TGTGCCAGCAGTTACTTATACAGGGGGGATGAGCAGTTCTTC. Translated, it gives CASSYLYRGDEQFF.

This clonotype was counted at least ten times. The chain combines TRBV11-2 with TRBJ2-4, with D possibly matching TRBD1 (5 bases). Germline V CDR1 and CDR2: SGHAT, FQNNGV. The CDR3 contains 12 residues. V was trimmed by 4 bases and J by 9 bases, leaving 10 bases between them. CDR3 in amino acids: CASSSLTGIQYF. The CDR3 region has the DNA TGTGCCAGCAGCTCCCTAACAGGCATTCAGTACTTC.

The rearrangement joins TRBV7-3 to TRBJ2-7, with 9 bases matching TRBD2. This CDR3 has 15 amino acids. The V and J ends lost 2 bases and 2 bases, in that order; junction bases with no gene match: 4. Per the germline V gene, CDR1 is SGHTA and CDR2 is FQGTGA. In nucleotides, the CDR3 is TGTGCCAGCAGCTTAGCTAGCGGGAAGGCCTACGAGCAGTACTTC. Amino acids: CASSLASGKAYEQYF.

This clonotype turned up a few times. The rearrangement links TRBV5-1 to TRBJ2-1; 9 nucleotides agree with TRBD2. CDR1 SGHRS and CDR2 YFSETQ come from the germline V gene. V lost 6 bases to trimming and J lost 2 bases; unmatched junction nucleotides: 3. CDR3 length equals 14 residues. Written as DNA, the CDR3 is TGCGCCAGCACCCTAGCGGGAACCTACAATGAGCAGTTCTTC. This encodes CASTLAGTYNEQFF. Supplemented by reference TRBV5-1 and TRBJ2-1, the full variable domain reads KAGVTQTPRYLIKTRGQQVTLSCSPISGHRSVSWYQQTPGQGLQFLFEYFSETQRNKGNFPGRFSGRQFSNSRSEMNVSTLELGDSALYLCASTLAGTYNEQFFGPGTRLTVL.

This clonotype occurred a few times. Here the CDR3 DNA reads TGTGCCAGCAGCCAACTCGGGACTGGGCCCTACGAGCAGTACTTC. As protein: CASSQLGTGPYEQYF. The chain employs TRBV14 and TRBJ2-7; D might be TRBD2 (6 bases). The germline V gene encodes CDR1 SGHDN and CDR2 FVKESK. The CDR3 loop spans 15 amino acids. V was clipped by 2 bases and J by 2 bases, with 13 bases between them. Full variable domain (outside the CDR3, taken from reference TRBV14 and TRBJ2-7): EAGVTQFPSHSVIEKGQTVTLRCDPISGHDNLYWYRRVMGKEIKFLLHFVKESKQDESGMPNNRFLAERTGGTYSTLKVQPAELEDSGVYFCASSQLGTGPYEQYFGPGTRLTVT.